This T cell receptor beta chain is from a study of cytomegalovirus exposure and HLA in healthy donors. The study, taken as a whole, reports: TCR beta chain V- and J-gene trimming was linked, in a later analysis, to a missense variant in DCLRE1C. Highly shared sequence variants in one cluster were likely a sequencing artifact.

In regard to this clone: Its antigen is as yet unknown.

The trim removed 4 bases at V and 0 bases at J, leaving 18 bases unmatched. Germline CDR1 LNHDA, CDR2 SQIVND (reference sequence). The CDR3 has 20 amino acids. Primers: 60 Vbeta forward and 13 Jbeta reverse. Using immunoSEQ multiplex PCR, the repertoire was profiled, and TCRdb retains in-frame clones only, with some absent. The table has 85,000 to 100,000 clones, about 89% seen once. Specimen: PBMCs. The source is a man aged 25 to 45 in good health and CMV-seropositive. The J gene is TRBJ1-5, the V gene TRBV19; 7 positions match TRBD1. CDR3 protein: CASSTLTGRYQGYSNQPQHF. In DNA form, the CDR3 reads TGTGCCAGTAGTACTTTGACAGGGAGATATCAGGGATATAGCAATCAGCCCCAGCATTTT. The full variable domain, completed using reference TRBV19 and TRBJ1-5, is DGGITQSPKYLFRKEGQNVTLSCEQNLNHDAMYWYRQDPGQGLRLIYYSQIVNDFQKGDIAEGYSVSREKKESFPLTVTSAQKNPTAFYLCASSTLTGRYQGYSNQPQHFGDGTRLSIL.